These 4 T cell receptor beta chains were sequenced from one sample in a study of blood T cell repertoires in COVID-19. Only in-frame clones appear in the TCRdb table, and some are missing; sequencing was by immunoSEQ multiplex PCR. The sample includes roughly 130,000 clones, around 82% of them seen just once. The specimen was peripheral blood. The receptors shown here come from a woman between 25 and 40 years old who had recovered from COVID-19.

The J gene is TRBJ2-1, the V gene TRBV19; TRBD2 matches 8 bases. V gave up 3 bases and J gave up 7 bases; unmatched junction bases: 5. There are 14 residues in the CDR3. Germline V lookup: CDR1 LNHDA, CDR2 SQIVND (reference sequence). Written as DNA, the CDR3 is TGTGCCAGTAGTATGGCGGGGGGAAAAAATGAGCAGTTCTTC. This sequence encodes CASSMAGGKNEQFF.

The chain combines TRBV27 with TRBJ1-5; D gene uncertain. The V end was cut by 5 bases, the J end by 0 bases, with 11 bases between. The CDR3 has 15 residues. CDR1 is MNHEY, CDR2 SMNVEV, per germline (reference sequence). CDR3 amino acids: CASSPMTYSNQPQHF. DNA of the CDR3: TGTGCCAGCAGTCCTATGACTTATAGCAATCAGCCCCAGCATTTT.

Ten or more counts support this clone. The J gene is TRBJ1-4, the V gene TRBV18, with D maybe TRBD1 (6 bases). Deletions cut 3 bases from V and 7 bases from J, with 18 bases between. Germline V gene data show CDR1 as KGHSH and CDR2 as LQKENI. The CDR3 is 16 residues long. The CDR3 loop is CASSPRQAGGGEKLFF. The CDR3 DNA sequence: TGTGCCAGCTCACCCAGACAGGCCGGAGGTGGTGAAAAACTGTTTTTT.

V usage is TRBV5-1 and J usage is TRBJ1-1, with D perhaps TRBD1 (5 bases). The ends were cut back, 4 bases at V and 0 bases at J, with 16 bases in the middle. The CDR3 loop spans 16 amino acids. Per the germline V gene, CDR1 is SGHRS and CDR2 is YFSETQ. DNA of the CDR3: TGCGCCAGCAGCGCGGGACGGAATATTTTGAACACTGAAGCTTTCTTT. Its protein is CASSAGRNILNTEAFF.